The rows below give T cell receptor beta chains drawn from one sample of a study of neoadjuvant anti-PD-1 for oral cavity cancer. Produced via immunoSEQ multiplex PCR; TCRdb's table is partial and in-frame only. Among 63,000 or so clones listed, 80% to 90% were seen once. Here the sequenced sample was PBMCs, taken after nivolumab (anti-PD-1) treatment. Receptor source: a person between 40 and 80 years old with oral cavity squamous cell carcinoma. The CDR3 runs from the conserved cysteine through the conserved F or W. A D gene is named only where the DNA matches it firmly. Clone size appears in some rows only: once, few, many, or a class for an expanded clone.

V gene	J gene	clone size	D gene	CDR3 DNA	CDR3 protein
TRBV11-2	TRBJ1-2	once	-	TGTGCCAGCAGCTTAGGAACGGGCGGTAAAGGCTACACCTTC	CASSLGTGGKGYTF
TRBV9	TRBJ1-3	-	TRBD1	TGTGCCAGCAGCGTTCAAGGGGGCCCGGGAAACACCATATATTTT	CASSVQGGPGNTIYF
TRBV6-5	TRBJ2-7	once	-	TGTGCCAGCAGTGCGGATACCTACGAGCAGTACTTC	CASSADTYEQYF
TRBV19	TRBJ2-1	-	TRBD2	TGTGCCAGTAGTATTTTGACTAGCGGGAAAAATTACAATGAGCAGTTCTTC	CASSILTSGKNYNEQFF
TRBV10-3	TRBJ1-5	-	-	TGTGCCACCGGGGGGGGCTGGGATCAGCCCCAGCATTTT	CATGGGWDQPQHF
TRBV5-6	TRBJ1-1	-	-	TGTGCCAGCAGCGGGGAAGGGCTTACGTGGGGATTGAACACTGAAGCTTTCTTT	CASSGEGLTWGLNTEAFF
TRBV19	TRBJ1-5	-	TRBD1	TGTGCCAGTATAGAACAGGGGGACCGCAATCAGCCCCAGCATTTT	CASIEQGDRNQPQHF
TRBV28	TRBJ2-7	few	-	TGTGCCAGCAGTTCGCCCTACGAGCAGTACTTC	CASSSPYEQYF
TRBV9	TRBJ2-1	-	TRBD1	TGTGCCAGCAGCGCGGACGGGACAGGGGGGAATGAGCAGTTCTTC	CASSADGTGGNEQFF
TRBV27	TRBJ2-5	few	-	TGTGCCAGCAGTTTAAAACCAGGGGTGGAGACCCAGTACTTC	CASSLKPGVETQYF
TRBV7-2	TRBJ2-7	once	TRBD1	TGTGCCAGCAGCTTTGACAGGGTTGGGCACGAGCAGTACTTC	CASSFDRVGHEQYF
TRBV25-1	TRBJ1-5	-	TRBD1	TGTGCCAGCAGTTTAGGACAGGGGCACCAGCCCCAGCATTTT	CASSLGQGHQPQHF
TRBV7-2	TRBJ2-3	-	-	TGTGCCAGCAGCTATCAGGCCAGGATGAGCACAGATACGCAGTATTTT	CASSYQARMSTDTQYF
TRBV6-4	TRBJ2-6	-	-	TGTGCCCCCCGAACGGCTCCCCTTTCTGGGGCCAACGTCCTGACTTTC	CAPRTAPLSGANVLTF
TRBV15	TRBJ1-1	once	-	TGTGCCACCAGCAGGGTGGCAGAGAACACTGAAGCTTTCTTT	CATSRVAENTEAFF
TRBV5-1	TRBJ2-4	-	TRBD2	TGCGCCAGCAGCTTGAGTCCGGGGGGGCGAAACATTCAGTACTTC	CASSLSPGGRNIQYF